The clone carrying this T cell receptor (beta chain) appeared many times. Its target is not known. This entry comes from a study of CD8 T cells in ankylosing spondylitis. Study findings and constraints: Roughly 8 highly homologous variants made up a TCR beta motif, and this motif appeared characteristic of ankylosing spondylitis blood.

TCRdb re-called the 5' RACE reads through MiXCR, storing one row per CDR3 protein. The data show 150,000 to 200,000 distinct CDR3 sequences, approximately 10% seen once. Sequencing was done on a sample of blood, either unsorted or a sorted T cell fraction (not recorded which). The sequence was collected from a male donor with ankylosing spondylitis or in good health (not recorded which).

CDR3 protein: CASSLLAGYTEAFF. The CDR3 region has the DNA TGTGCCAGCAGCTTATTGGCAGGGTATACTGAAGCTTTCTTT. The chain has TRBV7-9 and TRBJ1-1, with D maybe TRBD1 (5 bases). There are 14 residues in the CDR3. Looked up from germline, CDR1 is SEHNR and CDR2 is FQNEAQ (reference sequence). Trimming took off 2 bases at V and 5 bases at J, with 12 bases between the two ends.